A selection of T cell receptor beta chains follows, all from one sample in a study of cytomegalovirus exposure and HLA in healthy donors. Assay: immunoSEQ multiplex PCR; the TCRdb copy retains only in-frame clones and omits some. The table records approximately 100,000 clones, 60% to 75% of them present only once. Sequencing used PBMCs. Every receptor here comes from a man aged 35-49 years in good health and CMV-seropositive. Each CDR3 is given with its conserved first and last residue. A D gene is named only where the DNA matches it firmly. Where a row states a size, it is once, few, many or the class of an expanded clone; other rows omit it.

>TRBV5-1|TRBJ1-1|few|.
CASSSSVNTEAFF
TGCGCCAGCAGTTCATCAGTGAACACTGAAGCTTTCTTT
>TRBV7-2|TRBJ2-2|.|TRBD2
CASSLRAGGQGTGELFF
TGTGCCAGCAGCTTAAGAGCGGGAGGGCAGGGCACCGGGGAGCTGTTTTTT
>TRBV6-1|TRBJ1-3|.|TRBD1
CASSGTGGGNTIYF
TGTGCCAGCAGTGGGACAGGGGGTGGAAACACCATATATTTT
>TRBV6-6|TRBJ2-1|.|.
CASSYLGTPTSDEQFF
TGTGCCAGCAGTTACTTAGGGACTCCGACCTCGGATGAGCAGTTCTTC
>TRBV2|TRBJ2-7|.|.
CASSEGNSLEQYF
TGTGCCAGCAGTGAAGGGAACAGCCTCGAGCAGTACTTC
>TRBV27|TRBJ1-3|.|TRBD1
CASSLSGQAAGNTIYF
TGTGCCAGCAGTTTATCCGGACAGGCGGCTGGAAACACCATATATTTT
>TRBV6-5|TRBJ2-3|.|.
CASSYARGWGTDTQYF
TGTGCCAGCAGTTACGCCAGGGGCTGGGGCACAGATACGCAGTATTTT
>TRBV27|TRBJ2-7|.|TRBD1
CASNYRGPSYEQYF
TGTGCCAGCAATTACAGGGGTCCCTCCTACGAGCAGTACTTC
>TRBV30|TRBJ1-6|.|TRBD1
CAWSPGTGESPLHF
TGTGCCTGGAGCCCCGGGACAGGGGAATCACCCCTCCACTTT
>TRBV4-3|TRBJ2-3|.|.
CASSQDSGALSTDTQYF
TGCGCCAGCAGCCAAGACTCGGGAGCGCTAAGCACAGATACGCAGTATTTT
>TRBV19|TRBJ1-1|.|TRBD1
CASSIFSGQGGAFF
TGTGCCAGTAGTATCTTTTCGGGACAGGGGGGAGCTTTCTTT
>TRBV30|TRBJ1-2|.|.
CAWNDNERQNGYTF
TGTGCCTGGAACGATAACGAGCGGCAGAATGGCTACACCTTC
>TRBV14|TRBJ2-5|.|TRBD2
CASSQDGRSSTSGRETQYF
TGTGCCAGCAGCCAAGATGGTCGGTCCTCGACTAGCGGGAGGGAGACCCAGTACTTC
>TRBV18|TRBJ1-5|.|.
CASSPVGLTDSNQPQHF
TGTGCCAGCTCACCGGTGGGACTGACAGATAGCAATCAGCCCCAGCATTTT
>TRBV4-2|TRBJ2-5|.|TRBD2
CASSPELSGSAGETQYF
TGTGCCAGCAGCCCCGAATTAAGCGGGAGTGCAGGAGAGACCCAGTACTTC
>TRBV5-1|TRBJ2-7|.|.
CASSLEGVEQYF
TGCGCCAGCAGCTTGGAAGGGGTCGAGCAGTACTTC
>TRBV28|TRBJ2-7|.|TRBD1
CASTRTGYNEQYF
TGTGCCAGCACGCGGACAGGGTATAACGAGCAGTACTTC
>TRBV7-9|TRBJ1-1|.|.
CASSLGDRSEAFF
TGTGCCAGCAGCTTAGGAGACAGGTCGGAAGCTTTCTTT
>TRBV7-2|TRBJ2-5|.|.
CASSPVGGGLTETQYF
TGTGCCAGCAGCCCCGTCGGGGGAGGTTTAACAGAGACCCAGTACTTC
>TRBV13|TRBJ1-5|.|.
CASSLGHGAFSNQPQHF
TGTGCCAGCAGCCTAGGGCATGGGGCATTTAGCAATCAGCCCCAGCATTTT
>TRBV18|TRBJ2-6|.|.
CASSPPSGGTGANVLTF
TGTGCCAGCTCACCACCGTCCGGAGGGACCGGGGCCAACGTCCTGACTTTC
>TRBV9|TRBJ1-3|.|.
CASSPRQFLYGNTIYF
TGTGCCAGCAGCCCAAGACAGTTCCTCTATGGAAACACCATATATTTT
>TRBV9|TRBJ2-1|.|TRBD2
CASSAGLAVGEQFF
TGTGCCAGCAGCGCTGGACTAGCAGTGGGTGAGCAGTTCTTC